The T cell receptor (beta chain) under discussion was sequenced for a study of blood T cells in healthy people across ages. This clonotype has a handful of counts. PCR was performed a second time for about 6 to 11 cycles using a sample-barcoded 5' primer and a J-beta primer mix. TCRdb used MiXCR to reprocess the 5' RACE reads, holding one entry per CDR3 protein. The sample has over 300,000 distinct CDR3 sequences, about 55% seen once; the top ten hold 45% to 60%. Germline V gene data show CDR1 as DFQATT and CDR2 as SNEGSKA (reference sequence). The CDR3 consists of 14 residues. The rearrangement joins TRBV20-1 to TRBJ2-5, with 8 positions matching TRBD1. The J call may be faulty, since TRBJ2-7 better matches the DNA end. Sequenced sample: blood. The TCR sequence derives from a man aged 60 to 75 in good health. The CDR3 protein is CSARRGQGPYEQYF. Here the CDR3 DNA reads TGCAGTGCTAGGCGCGGACAGGGCCCCTACGAGCAGTACTTC.